This entry lists 3 T cell receptor beta chains sequenced from one sample in a study of blood T cell repertoires in COVID-19. Produced via immunoSEQ multiplex PCR; TCRdb's table is partial and in-frame only. The table has a few hundred thousand clones, 70% to 90% seen once; the top ten hold about 9.4%. Sequencing input: PBMCs or T cells enriched from blood (not recorded which). The receptors were sampled from a woman aged 18-29 years who had recovered from COVID-19.

The rearrangement joins TRBV30 to TRBJ1-6; D not resolved. The CDR3 has 11 amino acids. Germline V gene lookup returns CDR1 GTSNPN and CDR2 SVGIG (reference sequence). V lost 2 bases and J 10 bases, leaving 6 bases between the germline ends. The CDR3 loop reads CAWSTGSPLHF. In DNA, the CDR3 is TGTGCCTGGAGTACCGGGTCACCCCTCCACTTT.

This chain joins TRBV4-1 and TRBJ2-7; TRBD2 matches at 13 bases. There are 15 residues in the CDR3. Germline V gene sequence: CDR1 MGHRA, CDR2 YSYEKL. J lost 3 bases, V lost 5 bases, and 4 bases had no gene match. CDR3 nucleotides: TGCGCCAGCAGCAAACTAGCGGGAGGGTTCTACGAGCAGTACTTC. It is translated as CASSKLAGGFYEQYF.

A few counts support this clone. This chain joins TRBV5-5 and TRBJ1-2; TRBD1 might be the D (6 bases). CDR3 length: 15 residues. V was pared by 4 bases and J by 8 bases, with 21 bases between. CDR1 is SGHKS, CDR2 YYEKEE, per germline (reference sequence). Here the CDR3 DNA reads TGTGCCAGCAGCCCGGAGGGCGGGGGGCCTGGAGGCTACACCTTC. It translates to CASSPEGGGPGGYTF.